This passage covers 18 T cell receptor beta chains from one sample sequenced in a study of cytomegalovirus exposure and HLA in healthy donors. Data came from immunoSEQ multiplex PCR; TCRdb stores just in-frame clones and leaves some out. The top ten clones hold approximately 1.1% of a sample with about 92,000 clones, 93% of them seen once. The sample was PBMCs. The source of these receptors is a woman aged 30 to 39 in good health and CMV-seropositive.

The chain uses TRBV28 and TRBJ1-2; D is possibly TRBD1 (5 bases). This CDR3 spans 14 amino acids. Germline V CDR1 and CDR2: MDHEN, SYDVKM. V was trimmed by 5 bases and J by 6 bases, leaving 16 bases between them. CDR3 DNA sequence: TGTGCCAGCAGTCACAGGACCCCACCGGATGGCTACACCTTC. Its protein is CASSHRTPPDGYTF.

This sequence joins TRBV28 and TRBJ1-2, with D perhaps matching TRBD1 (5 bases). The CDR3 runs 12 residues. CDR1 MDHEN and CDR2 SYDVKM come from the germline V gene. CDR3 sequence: CAGGRGNYGYTF. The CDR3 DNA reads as TGTGCAGGCGGCCGGGGGAACTATGGCTACACCTTC.

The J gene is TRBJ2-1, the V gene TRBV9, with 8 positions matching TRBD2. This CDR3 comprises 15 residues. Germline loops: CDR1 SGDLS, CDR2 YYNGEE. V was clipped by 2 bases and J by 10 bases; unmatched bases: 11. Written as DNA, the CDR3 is TGTGCCAGCAGCGTGTCTGTCGGGAGGGCCGAGGAGCAGTTCTTC. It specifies CASSVSVGRAEEQFF.

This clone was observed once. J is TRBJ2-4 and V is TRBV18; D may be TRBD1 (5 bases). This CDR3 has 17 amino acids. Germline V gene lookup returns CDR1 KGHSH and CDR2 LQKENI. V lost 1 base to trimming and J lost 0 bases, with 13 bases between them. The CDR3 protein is CASSPRPDSLAKNIQYF. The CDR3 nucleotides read TGTGCCAGCTCACCACGGCCCGACAGTTTAGCCAAAAACATTCAGTACTTC.

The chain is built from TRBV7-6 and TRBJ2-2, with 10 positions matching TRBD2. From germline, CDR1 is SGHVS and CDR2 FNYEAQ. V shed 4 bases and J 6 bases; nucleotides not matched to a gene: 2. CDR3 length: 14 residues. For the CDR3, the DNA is TGTGCCAGCAGCTCTAGCGGGAGTCCCGGGGAGCTGTTTTTT. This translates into CASSSSGSPGELFF.

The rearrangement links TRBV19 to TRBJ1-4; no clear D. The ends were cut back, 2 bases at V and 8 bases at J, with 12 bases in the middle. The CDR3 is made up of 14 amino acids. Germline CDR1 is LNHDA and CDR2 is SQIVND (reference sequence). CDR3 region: CASSIPVGGEKLFF. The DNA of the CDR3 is TGTGCCAGTAGTATACCCGTCGGCGGCGAAAAACTGTTTTTT.

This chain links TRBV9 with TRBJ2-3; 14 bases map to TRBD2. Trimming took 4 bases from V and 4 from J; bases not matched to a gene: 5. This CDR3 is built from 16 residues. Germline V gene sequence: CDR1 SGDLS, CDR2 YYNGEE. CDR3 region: CASSQLTSGGADTQYF. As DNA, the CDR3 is TGTGCCAGCAGCCAATTGACTAGCGGGGGGGCAGATACGCAGTATTTT.

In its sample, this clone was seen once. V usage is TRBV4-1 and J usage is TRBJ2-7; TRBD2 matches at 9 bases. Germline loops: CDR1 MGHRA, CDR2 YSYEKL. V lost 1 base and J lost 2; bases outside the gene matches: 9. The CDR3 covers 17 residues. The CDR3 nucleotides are TGCGCCAGCAGCCAAGGGCCGGCGGGAGGGCCTACCTACGAGCAGTACTTC. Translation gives CASSQGPAGGPTYEQYF.

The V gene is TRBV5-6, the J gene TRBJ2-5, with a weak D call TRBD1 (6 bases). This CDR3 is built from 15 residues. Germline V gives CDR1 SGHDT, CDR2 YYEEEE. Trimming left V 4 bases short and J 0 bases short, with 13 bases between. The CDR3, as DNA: TGTGCCAGCAGCCCTAATACAGGGAACCAAGAGACCCAGTACTTC. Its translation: CASSPNTGNQETQYF.

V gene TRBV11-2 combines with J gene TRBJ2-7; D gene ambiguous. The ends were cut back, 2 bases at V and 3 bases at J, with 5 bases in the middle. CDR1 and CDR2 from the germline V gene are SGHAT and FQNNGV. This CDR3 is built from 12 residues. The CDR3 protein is CASSLSSYEQYF. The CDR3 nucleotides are TGTGCCAGCAGCTTATCCAGCTACGAGCAGTACTTC.

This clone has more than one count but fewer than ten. The CDR3 region is CASSISNSNQPQHF. The CDR3, as DNA: TGTGCCAGTAGTATATCCAATAGCAATCAGCCCCAGCATTTT. The chain joins TRBV19 to TRBJ1-5; no reliable D call. Germline V gives CDR1 LNHDA, CDR2 SQIVND (reference sequence). The CDR3 runs to 14 residues. V lost 2 bases and J 0 bases, leaving 5 bases between the germline ends.

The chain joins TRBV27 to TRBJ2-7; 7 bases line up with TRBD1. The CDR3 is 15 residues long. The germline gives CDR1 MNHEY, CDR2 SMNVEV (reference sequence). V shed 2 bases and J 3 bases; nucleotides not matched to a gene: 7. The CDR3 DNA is TGTGCCAGCAGTTTAGTTTCAAGGGGGCTCTACGAGCAGTACTTC. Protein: CASSLVSRGLYEQYF.

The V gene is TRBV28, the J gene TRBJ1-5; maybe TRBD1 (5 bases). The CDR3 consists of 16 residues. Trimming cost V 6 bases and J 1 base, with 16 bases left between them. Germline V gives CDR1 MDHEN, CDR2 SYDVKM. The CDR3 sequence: CASSFLWRGSNQPQHF. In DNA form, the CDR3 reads TGTGCCAGCAGCTTCCTGTGGCGGGGGAGCAATCAGCCCCAGCATTTT. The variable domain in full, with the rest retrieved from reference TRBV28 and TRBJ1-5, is DVKVTQSSRYLVKRTGEKVFLECVQDMDHENMFWYRQDPGLGLRLIYFSYDVKMKEKGDIPEGYSVSREKKERFSLILESASTNQTSMYLCASSFLWRGSNQPQHFGDGTRLSIL.

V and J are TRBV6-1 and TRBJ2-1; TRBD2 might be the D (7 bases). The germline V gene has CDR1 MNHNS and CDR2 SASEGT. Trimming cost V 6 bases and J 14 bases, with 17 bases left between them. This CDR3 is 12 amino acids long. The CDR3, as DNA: TGTGCCAGCAGGAGGGGGGGGGCAATGAAGTTCTTC. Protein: CASRRGGAMKFF.

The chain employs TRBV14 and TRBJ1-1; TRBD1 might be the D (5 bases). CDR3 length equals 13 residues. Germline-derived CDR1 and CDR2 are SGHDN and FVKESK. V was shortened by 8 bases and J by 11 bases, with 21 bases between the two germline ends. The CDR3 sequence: CASSKWGGTRAFF. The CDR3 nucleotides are TGTGCCAGCTCGAAGTGGGGGGGGACTCGCGCTTTCTTT.

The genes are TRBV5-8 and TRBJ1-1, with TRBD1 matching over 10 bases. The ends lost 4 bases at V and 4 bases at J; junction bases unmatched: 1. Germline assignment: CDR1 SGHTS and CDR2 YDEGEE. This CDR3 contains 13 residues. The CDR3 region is CASSRDRGTEAFF. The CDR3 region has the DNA TGTGCCAGCAGCCGGGACAGGGGCACTGAAGCTTTCTTT.

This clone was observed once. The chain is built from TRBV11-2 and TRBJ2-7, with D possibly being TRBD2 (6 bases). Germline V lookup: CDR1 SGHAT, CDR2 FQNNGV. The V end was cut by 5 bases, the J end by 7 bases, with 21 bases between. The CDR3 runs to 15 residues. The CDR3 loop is CASSPRGGGEGEQYF. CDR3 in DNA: TGTGCCAGCAGCCCCCGAGGAGGAGGGGAAGGGGAGCAGTACTTC.

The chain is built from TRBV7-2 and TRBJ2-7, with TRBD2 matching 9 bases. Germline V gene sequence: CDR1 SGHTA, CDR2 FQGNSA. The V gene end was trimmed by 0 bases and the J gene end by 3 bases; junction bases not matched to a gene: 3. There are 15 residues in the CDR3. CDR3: CASSLAISGGYEQYF. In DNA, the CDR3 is TGTGCCAGCAGCTTAGCGATTAGCGGGGGCTACGAGCAGTACTTC. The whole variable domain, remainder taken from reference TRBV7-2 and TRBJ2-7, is GAGVSQSPSNKVTEKGKDVELRCDPISGHTALYWYRQSLGQGLEFLIYFQGNSAPDKSGLPSDRFSAERTGGSVSTLTIQRTQQEDSAVYLCASSLAISGGYEQYFGPGTRLTVT.